Following are 5 T cell receptor beta chains from one sample sequenced in a study of shared clonotypes between healthy human individuals. The data were produced by immunoSEQ multiplex PCR, yet TCRdb's version contains in-frame clones alone and is incomplete. The sample contains roughly 2.1 million clones, more than 85% of which appear only once. Selected positively for CCR7 and CD45RO-negative, naive CD8 cells excluded terminally differentiated effector memory CD45RA+ cells. The sequenced sample was naive CD8+ T cells from PBMCs. These receptors were taken from a man aged 18 to 30 in good health. Some clones in this sample may be carry-over from other donors' samples.

The chain joins TRBV25-1 to TRBJ1-1; D unclear. CDR1 MGHDK and CDR2 SYGVNS come from the germline V gene. V gave up 3 bases and J gave up 1 base, with 9 bases separating them. The CDR3 covers 14 residues. The DNA for the CDR3 is TGTGCCAGCAGTGATACAGCGAGGAACACTGAAGCTTTCTTT. It translates to CASSDTARNTEAFF.

As concerns this clone: Other DNA sequences in this sample translate to the same CDR3. The chain couples TRBV19 to TRBJ1-1; no clear D. The CDR3 spans 14 residues. Germline V gene sequence: CDR1 LNHDA, CDR2 SQIVND (reference sequence). V was pared by 5 bases and J by 2 bases, with 12 bases between. The CDR3: CASSPTGRNTEAFF. In DNA, the CDR3 is TGTGCCAGTAGTCCGACCGGGAGAAACACTGAAGCTTTCTTT.

V and J are TRBV6-6 and TRBJ2-1; unclear D gene. This CDR3 is 16 amino acids long. Germline CDR1 is MNHNY and CDR2 is SVGAGI (reference sequence). V was clipped by 0 bases and J by 3 bases, with 12 bases between them. The CDR3 here is CASSYSPSSYYNEQFF. The CDR3 DNA follows: TGTGCCAGCAGTTACTCCCCCTCTAGTTACTACAATGAGCAGTTCTTC.

The chain carries TRBV9 and TRBJ2-1, with TRBD2 identical over 14 bases. This CDR3 contains 16 residues. CDR1 is SGDLS, CDR2 YYNGEE, per germline. V lost 4 bases and J lost 4; bases outside the gene matches: 4. CDR3 DNA: TGTGCCAGCAGCATGGGACTAGCGGGAGTATACAATGAGCAGTTCTTC. It yields the protein CASSMGLAGVYNEQFF.

The V gene is TRBV19, the J gene TRBJ2-5; perhaps D is TRBD1 or TRBD2 (6 bases each). The CDR3 runs to 16 residues. CDR1 is LNHDA, CDR2 SQIVND, per germline (reference sequence). Trimming removed 5 bases from V and 2 bases from J, with 18 bases in between. The CDR3: CASSPRWGAQQETQYF. The DNA of the CDR3 is TGTGCCAGTAGTCCAAGATGGGGGGCCCAACAAGAGACCCAGTACTTC.